This T cell receptor (beta chain) was identified during a study of blood T cell repertoires in COVID-19. Turning to the study itself: The samples span acute and convalescent COVID-19 from the United States, Italy and Spain. Sources were T cells, B-cell-depleted T cells, or PBMCs; the material itself was cDNA or gDNA.

TCRdb keeps only in-frame clones here, not all; method: immunoSEQ multiplex PCR. The table has hundreds of thousands of clones, over 75% seen once. The germline gives CDR1 SGDLS, CDR2 YYNGEE. This CDR3 contains 16 residues. V lost 4 bases and J lost 4, with 17 bases in between. Clinical histories supplied by participants themselves formed the basis of cohort assignment. Either two negative PCRs, clearance, or symptom resolution qualified Cohort 3 donors as recovered. The source is a man aged 25-45 years who had recovered from COVID-19. The chain links TRBV9 to TRBJ2-2, with D possibly being TRBD1 (6 bases). Source material: PBMCs or T cells enriched from blood (not recorded which). CDR3 sequence (DNA): TGTGCCAGCAGCAGAGGGGACACCCTCCCCACCGGGGAGCTGTTTTTT. This encodes CASSRGDTLPTGELFF. The full variable domain, its missing parts supplied by reference TRBV9 and TRBJ2-2, is DSGVTQTPKHLITATGQRVTLRCSPRSGDLSVYWYQQSLDQGLQFLIQYYNGEERAKGNILERFSAQQFPDLHSELNLSSLELGDSALYFCASSRGDTLPTGELFFGEGSRLTVL.